Below are 15 T cell receptor beta chains sequenced from a single sample in a study of T cells in Graves' hyperthyroidism and ophthalmopathy. Researchers took RNA transcripts and amplified the TCR beta CDR3 regions from them. The HTBI primer set drove a first-round RT-PCR of the TCR CDR3. TCRdb re-derived calls from the multiplex PCR reads in MiXCR, one entry per CDR3 protein. Altogether some 490,000 distinct CDR3 sequences are present, under 25% being singletons, with the ten largest covering under 55%. The specimen was blood. These receptors were collected from a woman aged 70-85 years with Graves' ophthalmopathy.

This chain connects TRBV28 to TRBJ1-2; D is ambiguous. The germline CDR1 and CDR2 sequences are MDHEN and SYDVKM. V was shortened by 10 bases and J by 0 bases, with 18 bases between the two germline ends. The CDR3 runs 15 residues. The CDR3 region has the DNA TGTGCCACCATGGAAGTCCCAAAAACTAACTATGGCTACACCTTC. Protein: CATMEVPKTNYGYTF.

This clonotype was seen a handful of times. The gene calls are TRBV19 and TRBJ1-5; 10 nucleotides match TRBD1. Germline lookup yields CDR1 LNHDA and CDR2 SQIVND (reference sequence). The CDR3 loop spans 15 amino acids. J was trimmed by 5 bases and V by 6 bases; bases with no gene match: 7. CDR3: CASRRLTGGYQPQHF. The CDR3 bases are TGTGCCAGTAGGAGACTGACAGGGGGCTATCAGCCCCAGCATTTT.

The chain links TRBV19 to TRBJ1-1; tentatively, D is TRBD1 (6 bases). Between the trimmed V and J ends, which lost 3 bases and 1 base, there was a span of 18 bases. CDR3 length equals 17 residues. Germline values: CDR1 LNHDA, CDR2 SQIVND (reference sequence). The CDR3 sequence is CASSISGHLLKNTEAFF. As DNA, the CDR3 is TGTGCCAGTAGTATTTCGGGACACCTACTAAAGAACACTGAAGCTTTCTTT.

This sequence joins TRBV7-6 and TRBJ2-3; TRBD2 might be the D (6 bases). The CDR3 extends over 15 amino acids. CDR1 SGHVS and CDR2 FNYEAQ come from the germline V gene. Between the trimmed V and J ends, which lost 5 bases and 4 bases, there was a span of 16 bases. The CDR3: CASSPSGAVPDTQYF. The CDR3 DNA reads as TGTGCCAGCAGCCCCTCGGGAGCGGTGCCAGATACGCAGTATTTT.

The rearrangement joins TRBV27 to TRBJ1-1; D is possibly TRBD1 (6 bases). Germline V gene sequence: CDR1 MNHEY, CDR2 SMNVEV (reference sequence). With 3 bases removed from V and 11 bases from J, the gap between germline ends came to 25 bases. This CDR3 comprises 16 residues. The CDR3 coding sequence is TGTGCCAGCAGTTTTCGGGGGGCCTTCCAAGCAAGAGGCGCTTTCTTT. Translating gives CASSFRGAFQARGAFF.

Only a few counts were recorded for this clonotype. The chain employs TRBV20-1 and TRBJ2-1; weak D call: TRBD2 (5 bases). Trimming took 0 bases from V and 2 from J, leaving 14 bases between them. The CDR3 is made up of 16 amino acids. In germline, CDR1 is DFQATT, CDR2 SNEGSKA (reference sequence). CDR3 coding DNA: TGCAGTGCTAGAGATTGGGGAGCGGCCCCCTACAATGAGCAGTTCTTC. The encoded protein is CSARDWGAAPYNEQFF.

The chain employs TRBV30 and TRBJ1-1; perhaps TRBD1 as D (6 bases). V shed 2 bases and J shed 0 bases, with 13 bases lying between them. CDR3 length: 15 amino acids. The V gene's germline CDR1 is GTSNPN and CDR2 SVGIG (reference sequence). CDR3 DNA: TGTGCCTGGAGTTCCCTGGACAGCATGAACACTGAAGCTTTCTTT. This sequence encodes CAWSSLDSMNTEAFF.

The chain couples TRBV20-1 to TRBJ2-7; 9 nucleotides agree with TRBD1. The CDR3 totals 15 residues. V was pared by 6 bases and J by 4 bases, with 13 bases of the junction left unmatched. The germline V gene encodes CDR1 DFQATT and CDR2 SNEGSKA (reference sequence). CDR3 loop: CSAEGPGQGQYEQYF. The CDR3 nucleotides are TGCAGTGCCGAAGGTCCGGGACAGGGTCAGTACGAGCAGTACTTC.

The DNA of the CDR3 is TGTGCCAGCTGGACAGGGAGAGGTAGCACTGAAGCTTTCTTT. Translating gives CASWTGRGSTEAFF. The chain joins TRBV6-1 to TRBJ1-1, with 8 bases that match TRBD1. V lost 8 bases and J lost 4; bases outside the gene matches: 9. Germline CDR1 reads MNHNS; CDR2 reads SASEGT. The CDR3 runs 14 residues.

This chain uses TRBV6-1 with TRBJ1-2; TRBD1 might be the D (5 bases). This CDR3 spans 11 amino acids. V lost 5 bases and J 14 bases, leaving 15 bases between the germline ends. The germline CDR1 and CDR2 sequences are MNHNS and SASEGT. The CDR3 here is CASSRGTDSTF. DNA for the CDR3: TGTGCCAGCAGTAGGGGCACGGACTCGACCTTC.

The chain employs TRBV20-1 and TRBJ2-3; TRBD2 matches 9 bases. CDR1 is DFQATT and CDR2 is SNEGSKA in the germline V gene (reference sequence). The J segment lost 0 bases and the V segment lost 7 bases, leaving 8 bases of the junction unmatched. The CDR3 consists of 15 residues. Here the CDR3 DNA reads TGCAGTGTGACTAGCGGAACAACTAGCACAGATACGCAGTATTTT. Translation: CSVTSGTTSTDTQYF.

This clonotype has only a few counts. The chain has TRBV10-3 and TRBJ2-2; either TRBD1 or TRBD2 may supply D (6 bases each). CDR3 length: 15 amino acids. V lost 10 bases and J lost 6, with 21 bases in between. In germline, CDR1 is ENHRY, CDR2 SYGVKD. CDR3 sequence reads: CANRPGSGAAGELFF. The CDR3 nucleotides read TGTGCCAACAGACCGGGGTCGGGGGCTGCCGGGGAGCTGTTTTTT.

This clonotype was detected ten times or more. The chain employs TRBV12-3 or TRBV12-4 and TRBJ1-5; 7 bases map to TRBD1. This CDR3 region has 14 residues. V lost 6 bases and J lost 3; bases outside the gene matches: 5. DNA for the CDR3: TGTGCCAGCAGCCTGACAGGGTACAATCAGCCCCAGCATTTT. Its protein is CASSLTGYNQPQHF.

The sample holds a few counts of this clonotype. J is TRBJ2-7 and V is TRBV5-1, with 10 nucleotides matching TRBD2. The CDR3 spans 18 residues. Germline lookup yields CDR1 SGHRS and CDR2 YFSETQ. Unmatched junction bases numbered 12, after V lost 0 bases and J lost 3 bases. Written as DNA, the CDR3 is TGCGCCAGCAGCTTGGGTCCTAGCGGGAGTGGATATCGCTACGAGCAGTACTTC. This translates into CASSLGPSGSGYRYEQYF.

This clonotype was seen only a few times. This chain connects TRBV19 to TRBJ1-1; D is uncertain. CDR1 LNHDA and CDR2 SQIVND come from the germline V gene (reference sequence). Trimming took off 3 bases at V and 1 base at J, with 6 bases between the two ends. This CDR3 has 13 residues. The CDR3 DNA reads as TGTGCCAGTAGTATTCAGCAGAACACTGAAGCTTTCTTT. This translates into CASSIQQNTEAFF.